Below, one T cell receptor (beta chain) is given with its context. The record originates from a study of blood T cell repertoires in COVID-19. For the study at large: Researchers got acute and convalescent COVID-19 samples from the United States, Italy and Spain. PBMCs, B-cell-depleted T cells, or T cells provided the cDNA or gDNA that made up the material.

The germline gives CDR1 LGHDT, CDR2 YNNKEL (reference sequence). Trimming stripped 3 bases from V and 3 bases from J, with 11 bases between. The CDR3 contains 14 residues. Original analysis: Researchers report that nucleated cell counts were estimated from reference gene primer amplification. Profiling relied on immunoSEQ multiplex PCR, and the TCRdb table lists in-frame clones only, not all of them. V and J calls and clone size are as listed in that table; D and trimming were resolved from the DNA. The top ten hold 2.9% of the sample, which has roughly 15,000 clones, over 75% seen once. This receptor was identified in a human donor in a cohort sampled during active COVID-19. The chain joins TRBV3-1 (or the pseudogene TRBV3-2) to TRBJ1-1; D may be TRBD1 (6 bases). The specimen sequenced was peripheral blood. The CDR3: CASSQGGGDTEAFF. The CDR3 bases are TGTGCCAGCAGCCAGGGAGGGGGAGACACTGAAGCTTTCTTT.